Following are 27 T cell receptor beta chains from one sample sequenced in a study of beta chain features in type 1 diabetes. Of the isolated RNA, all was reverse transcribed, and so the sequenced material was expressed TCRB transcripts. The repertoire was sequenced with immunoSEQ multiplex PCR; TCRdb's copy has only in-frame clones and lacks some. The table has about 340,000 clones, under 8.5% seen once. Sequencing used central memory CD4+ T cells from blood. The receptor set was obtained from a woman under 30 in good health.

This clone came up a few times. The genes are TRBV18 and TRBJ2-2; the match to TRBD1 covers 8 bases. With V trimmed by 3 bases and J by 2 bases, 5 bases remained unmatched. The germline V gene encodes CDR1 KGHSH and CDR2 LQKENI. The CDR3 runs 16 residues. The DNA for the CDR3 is TGTGCCAGCTCACCTGTTGACAGGGGTAACACCGGGGAGCTGTTTTTT. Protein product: CASSPVDRGNTGELFF.

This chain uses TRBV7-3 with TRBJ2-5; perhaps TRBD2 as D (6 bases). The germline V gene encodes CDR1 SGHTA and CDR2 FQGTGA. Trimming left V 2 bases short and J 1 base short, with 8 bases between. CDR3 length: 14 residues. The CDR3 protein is CASSLEEGQETQYF. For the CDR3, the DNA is TGTGCCAGCAGCTTAGAGGAGGGCCAAGAGACCCAGTACTTC.

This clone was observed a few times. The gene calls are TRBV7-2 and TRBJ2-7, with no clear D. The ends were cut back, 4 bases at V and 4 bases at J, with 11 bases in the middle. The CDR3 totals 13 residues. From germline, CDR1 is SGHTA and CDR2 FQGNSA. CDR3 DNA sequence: TGTGCCAGCAGCTCCCGGTCTAAGTACGAGCAGTACTTC. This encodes CASSSRSKYEQYF.

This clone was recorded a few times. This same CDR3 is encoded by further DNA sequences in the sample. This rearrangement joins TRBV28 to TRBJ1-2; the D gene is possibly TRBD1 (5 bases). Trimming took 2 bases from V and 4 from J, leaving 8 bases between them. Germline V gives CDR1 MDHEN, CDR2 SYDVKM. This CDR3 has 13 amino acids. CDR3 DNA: TGTGCCAGCAGTTTAGGGGCAGTCTATGGCTACACCTTC. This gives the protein CASSLGAVYGYTF.

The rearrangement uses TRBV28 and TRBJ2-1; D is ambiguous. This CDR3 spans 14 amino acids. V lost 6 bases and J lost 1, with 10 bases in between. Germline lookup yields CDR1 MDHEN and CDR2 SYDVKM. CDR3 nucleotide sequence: TGTGCCAGCAGCCCCGCGTGGTCCTACAATGAGCAGTTCTTC. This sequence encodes CASSPAWSYNEQFF.

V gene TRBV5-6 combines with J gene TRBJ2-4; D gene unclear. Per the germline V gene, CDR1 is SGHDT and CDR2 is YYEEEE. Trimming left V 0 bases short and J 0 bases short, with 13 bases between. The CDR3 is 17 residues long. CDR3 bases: TGTGCCAGCAGCTTGGGGGCCGCCGGAGTAGCCAAAAACATTCAGTACTTC. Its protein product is CASSLGAAGVAKNIQYF.

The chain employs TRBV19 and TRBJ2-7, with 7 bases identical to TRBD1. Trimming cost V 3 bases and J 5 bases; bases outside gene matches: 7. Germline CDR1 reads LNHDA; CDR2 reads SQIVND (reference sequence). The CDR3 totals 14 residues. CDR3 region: CASSMWDRPDEQYF. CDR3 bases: TGTGCCAGTAGTATGTGGGACAGACCCGACGAGCAGTACTTC.

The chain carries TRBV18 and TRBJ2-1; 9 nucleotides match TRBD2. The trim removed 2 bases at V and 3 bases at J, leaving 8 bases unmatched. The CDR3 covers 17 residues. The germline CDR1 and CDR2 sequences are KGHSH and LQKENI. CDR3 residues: CASSPTTSGGLYNEQFF. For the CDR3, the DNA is TGTGCCAGCTCACCAACGACTAGCGGAGGACTCTACAATGAGCAGTTCTTC.

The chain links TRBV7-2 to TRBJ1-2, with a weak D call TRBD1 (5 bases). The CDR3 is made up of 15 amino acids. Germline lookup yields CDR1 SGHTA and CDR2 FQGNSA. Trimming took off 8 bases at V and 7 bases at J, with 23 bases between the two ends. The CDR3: CASRLGQLSYGGYTF. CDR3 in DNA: TGTGCCAGCCGTTTGGGGCAGCTTTCCTATGGTGGCTACACCTTC.

The CDR3 protein is CASSDSGQGRQPQHF. The CDR3 bases are TGTGCCAGCAGCGACTCTGGACAGGGCCGTCAGCCCCAGCATTTT. The gene calls are TRBV7-8 and TRBJ1-5, with 8 bases aligning to TRBD1. The CDR3 covers 15 residues. V dropped 5 bases and J dropped 6; count of bases not matched to a gene: 9. CDR1 and CDR2 from the germline V gene are SGHVS and FQNEAQ.

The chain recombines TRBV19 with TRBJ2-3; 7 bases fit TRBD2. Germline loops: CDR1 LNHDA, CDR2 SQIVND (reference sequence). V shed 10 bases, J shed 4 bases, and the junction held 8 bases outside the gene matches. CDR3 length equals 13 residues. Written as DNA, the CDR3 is TGTGCCACGCGGGAGTTAACAGCAGATACGCAGTATTTT. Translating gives CATRELTADTQYF.

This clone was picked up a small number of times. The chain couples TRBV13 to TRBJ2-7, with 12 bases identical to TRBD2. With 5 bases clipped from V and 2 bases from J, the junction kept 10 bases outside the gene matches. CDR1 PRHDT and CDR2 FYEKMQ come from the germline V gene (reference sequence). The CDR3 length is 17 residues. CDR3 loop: CASSTRLSSGRAYEQYF. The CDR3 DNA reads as TGTGCCAGCAGCACAAGACTATCTAGCGGGAGGGCCTACGAGCAGTACTTC.

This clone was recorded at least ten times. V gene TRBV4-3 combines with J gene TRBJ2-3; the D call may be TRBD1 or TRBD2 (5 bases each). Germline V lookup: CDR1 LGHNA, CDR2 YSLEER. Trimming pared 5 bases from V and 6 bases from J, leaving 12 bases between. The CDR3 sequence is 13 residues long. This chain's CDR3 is CASSARERDTQYF. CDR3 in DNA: TGCGCCAGCAGCGCCAGGGAGCGGGATACGCAGTATTTT.

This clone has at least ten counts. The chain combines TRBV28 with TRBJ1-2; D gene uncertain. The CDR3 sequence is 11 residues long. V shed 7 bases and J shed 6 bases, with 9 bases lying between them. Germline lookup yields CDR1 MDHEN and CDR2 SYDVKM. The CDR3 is CASTRNDGYTF. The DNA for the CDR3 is TGTGCCAGCACTAGAAACGATGGCTACACCTTC.

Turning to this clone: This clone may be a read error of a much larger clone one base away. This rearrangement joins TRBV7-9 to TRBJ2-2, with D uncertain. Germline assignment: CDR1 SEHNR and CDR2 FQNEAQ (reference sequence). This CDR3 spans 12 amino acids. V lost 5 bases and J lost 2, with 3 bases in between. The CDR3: CASSPNTGELFF. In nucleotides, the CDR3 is TGTGCCAGCAGCCCCAACACCGGGGAGCTGTTTTTT.

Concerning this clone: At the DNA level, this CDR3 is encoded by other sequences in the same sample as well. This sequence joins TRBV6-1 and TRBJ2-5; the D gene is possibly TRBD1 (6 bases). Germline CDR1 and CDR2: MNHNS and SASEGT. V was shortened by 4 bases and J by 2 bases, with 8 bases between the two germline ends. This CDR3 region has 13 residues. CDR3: CASSGTVQETQYF. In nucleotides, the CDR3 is TGTGCCAGCAGTGGGACAGTTCAAGAGACCCAGTACTTC.

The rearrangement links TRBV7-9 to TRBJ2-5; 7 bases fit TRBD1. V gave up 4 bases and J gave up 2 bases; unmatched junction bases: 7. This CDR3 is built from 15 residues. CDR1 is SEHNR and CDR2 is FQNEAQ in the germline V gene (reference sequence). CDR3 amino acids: CASSSTGTAQETQYF. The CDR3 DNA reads TGTGCCAGCAGCTCAACCGGGACAGCACAAGAGACCCAGTACTTC.

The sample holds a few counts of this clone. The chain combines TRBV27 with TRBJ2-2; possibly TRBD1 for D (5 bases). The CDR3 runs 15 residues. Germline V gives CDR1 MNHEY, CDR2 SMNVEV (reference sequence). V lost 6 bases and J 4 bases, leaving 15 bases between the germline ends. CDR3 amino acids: CASSYLTGPTGELFF. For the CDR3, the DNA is TGTGCCAGCAGCTACCTTACAGGTCCCACCGGGGAGCTGTTTTTT.

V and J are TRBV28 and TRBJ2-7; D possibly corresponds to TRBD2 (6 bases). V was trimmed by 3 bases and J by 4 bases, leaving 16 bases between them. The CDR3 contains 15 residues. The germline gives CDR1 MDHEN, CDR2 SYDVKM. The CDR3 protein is CASSLGGGNKYEQYF. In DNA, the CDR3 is TGTGCCAGCAGTTTGGGCGGCGGGAATAAGTACGAGCAGTACTTC.

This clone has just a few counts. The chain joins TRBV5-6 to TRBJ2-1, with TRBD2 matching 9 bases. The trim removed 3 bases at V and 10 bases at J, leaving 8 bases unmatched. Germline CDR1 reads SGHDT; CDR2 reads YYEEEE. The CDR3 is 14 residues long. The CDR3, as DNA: TGTGCCAGCAGCTCCGGGACTAGCTATCTGGAGCAGTTCTTC. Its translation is CASSSGTSYLEQFF.

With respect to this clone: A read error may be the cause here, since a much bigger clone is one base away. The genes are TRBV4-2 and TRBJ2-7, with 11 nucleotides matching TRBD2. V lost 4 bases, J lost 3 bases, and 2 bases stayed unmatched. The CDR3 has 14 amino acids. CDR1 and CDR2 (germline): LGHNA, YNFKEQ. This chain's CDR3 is CASSPGTSGYEQYF. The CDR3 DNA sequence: TGTGCCAGCAGCCCCGGGACTAGCGGCTACGAGCAGTACTTC.

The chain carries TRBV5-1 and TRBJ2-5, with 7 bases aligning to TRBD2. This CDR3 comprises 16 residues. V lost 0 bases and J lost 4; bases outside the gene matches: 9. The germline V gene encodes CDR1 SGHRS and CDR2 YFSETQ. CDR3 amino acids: CASSLEGGRSAETQYF. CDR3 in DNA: TGCGCCAGCAGCTTGGAGGGCGGGAGATCCGCAGAGACCCAGTACTTC.

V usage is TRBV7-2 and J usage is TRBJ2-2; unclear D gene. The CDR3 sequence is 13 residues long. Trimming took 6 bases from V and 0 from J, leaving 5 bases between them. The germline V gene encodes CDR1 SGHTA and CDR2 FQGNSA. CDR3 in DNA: TGTGCCAGCAGTAACGCGAACACCGGGGAGCTGTTTTTT. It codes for CASSNANTGELFF.

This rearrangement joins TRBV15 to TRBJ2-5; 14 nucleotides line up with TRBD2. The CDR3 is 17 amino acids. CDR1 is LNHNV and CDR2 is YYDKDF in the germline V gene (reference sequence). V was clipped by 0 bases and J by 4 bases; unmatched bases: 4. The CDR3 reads CATSRDRGLAGVETQYF. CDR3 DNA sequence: TGTGCCACCAGCAGAGATAGGGGACTAGCGGGAGTAGAGACCCAGTACTTC.

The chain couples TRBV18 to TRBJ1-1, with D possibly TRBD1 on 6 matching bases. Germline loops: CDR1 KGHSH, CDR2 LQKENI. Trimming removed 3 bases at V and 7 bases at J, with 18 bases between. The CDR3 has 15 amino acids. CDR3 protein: CASSPGAGPEFEAFF. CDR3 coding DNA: TGTGCCAGCTCACCGGGGGCAGGGCCAGAATTTGAAGCTTTCTTT.

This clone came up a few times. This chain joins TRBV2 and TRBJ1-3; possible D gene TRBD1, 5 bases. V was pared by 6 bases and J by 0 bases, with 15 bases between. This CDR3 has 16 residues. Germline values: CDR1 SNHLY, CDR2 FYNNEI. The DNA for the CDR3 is TGTGCCAGCAGCAGTGAGGGCAGGGTCTCTGGAAACACCATATATTTT. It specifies CASSSEGRVSGNTIYF.

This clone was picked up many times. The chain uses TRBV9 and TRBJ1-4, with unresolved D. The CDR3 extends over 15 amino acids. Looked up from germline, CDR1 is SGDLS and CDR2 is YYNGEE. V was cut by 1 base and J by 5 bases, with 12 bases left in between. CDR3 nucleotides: TGTGCCAGCAGCGTAATGGGCAGCTTAAATGAAAAACTGTTTTTT. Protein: CASSVMGSLNEKLFF. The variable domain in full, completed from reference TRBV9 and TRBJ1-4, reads DSGVTQTPKHLITATGQRVTLRCSPRSGDLSVYWYQQSLDQGLQFLIQYYNGEERAKGNILERFSAQQFPDLHSELNLSSLELGDSALYFCASSVMGSLNEKLFFGSGTQLSVL.